This note documents a single T cell receptor beta chain sequence. The junction departs from the called germline gene at one end, perhaps through a read error. This entry comes from a study of technical replicates of blood from several donors. Measured with immunoSEQ multiplex PCR; TCRdb has only the in-frame clones, and not every one. The sample yields tens of thousands of clones, 85% to 95% seen once. CDR1 and CDR2 from the germline V gene are SNHLY and FYNNEI. The CDR3 is 12 amino acids. This clonotype was sampled from a human donor in good health. The material sequenced was T cells isolated from PBMCs. This chain uses TRBV2 with TRBJ2-7; 11 nucleotides align to TRBD1. CDR3 in amino acids: CASSGTRDRGDF. The CDR3 DNA is TGTGCCAGCAGTGGGACCCGGGACAGGGGGGACTTC.